This T cell receptor (beta chain) comes out of a study of Ad26.COV2.S vaccination and SARS-CoV-2 variants. Profiled with immunoSEQ multiplex PCR; TCRdb holds only in-frame clones, not every one. The sample contains roughly 320,000 clones, more than 70% of which appear only once. Treatment described: some 20 received Ad26.COV2.S at low or high dose, single or two shots; about five received placebo; per-sample allocation not given. After the first vaccine or placebo injection, samples were drawn on day 63. Germline lookup yields CDR1 SGHTA and CDR2 FQGNSA. This CDR3 is 12 amino acids long. The V end was cut by 3 bases, the J end by 4 bases, with 4 bases between.

This specimen consisted of peripheral blood, obtained in a trial of Ad26.COV2.S vaccine versus placebo. The source of this sequence is a person between 18 and 59 years old who received the Ad26.COV2.S COVID-19 vaccine or a placebo. The chain employs TRBV7-2 and TRBJ1-5; D remains unclear. In nucleotides, the CDR3 is TGTGCCAGCAGCTTCTATAATCAGCCCCAGCATTTT. Its translation: CASSFYNQPQHF. Full variable domain (missing parts from reference TRBV7-2 and TRBJ1-5): GAGVSQSPSNKVTEKGKDVELRCDPISGHTALYWYRQSLGQGLEFLIYFQGNSAPDKSGLPSDRFSAERTGGSVSTLTIQRTQQEDSAVYLCASSFYNQPQHFGDGTRLSIL.